This TCR beta chain is from a study of PD-L1 blockade in urothelial cancer. Overall study context: At 3 weeks after treatment start (second dose) and again at 6 weeks, blood was analyzed. The median T cell count in blood samples was 110,000 to 150,000.

Noted time point: pretreatment peripheral blood. Patients' urothelial carcinoma was locally advanced or metastatic. Every PCR received spiked-in synthetic TCR analog templates. This table comes from immunoSEQ multiplex PCR, and its TCRdb copy is limited to in-frame clones, with some not included. The data contain tens of thousands of clones, around 90% of them seen just once; the ten biggest clones take up 1.5% to 2%. Germline V gives CDR1 LGHNA, CDR2 YSLEER. The V segment lost 0 bases and the J segment 9 bases; nucleotides outside the gene matches: 10. The CDR3 is 16 residues long. J is TRBJ2-1 and V is TRBV4-3, with TRBD2 matching 8 bases. The input for sequencing was PBMCs, taken around atezolizumab (anti-PD-L1) treatment. This clonotype was obtained from a man in his sixties with urothelial cancer. This CDR3 reads CASSQEGPGGVGEQFF. CDR3 DNA sequence: TGCGCCAGCAGCCAAGAAGGGCCGGGAGGGGTAGGTGAGCAGTTCTTC.